The following is a T cell receptor beta chain sequence with its context. Its antigen is as yet unknown. The data were taken from a study of CD8+ T cells in alopecia areata. Regarding treatment: oral pan-JAK inhibitor, 5-10 mg twice daily. Cell sorting was applied to PBMCs, and CD4+ and CD8+ T cells were collected. Sequencing relied on a cDNA template that was reverse transcribed from extracted RNA. Only in-frame clones appear in the TCRdb table, and some are missing; sequencing was by immunoSEQ multiplex PCR. The sample lists about 260,000 clones, around 64% occurring once. Between the trimmed V and J ends, which lost 0 bases and 8 bases, there was a span of 10 bases. CDR3 length: 13 residues. Germline V lookup: CDR1 LNHNV, CDR2 YYDKDF (reference sequence). Study conclusions and caveats: Normal scalp showed lower clonality than lesional scalp, especially alopecia totalis/universalis. Possibly as an HLA-related effect, TCR sharing across patients appeared less clear than in mice. One nonresponder makes the tie between baseline CD8+ expansion and response uncertain.

The chain is built from TRBV15 and TRBJ1-2; D unclear. Sequenced here: CD4+ T cells sorted from blood, sampled around week 54, from a patient treated with tofacitinib. The receptor was derived from a human donor with alopecia areata. The CDR3 loop reads CATSRDKGYGYTF. DNA for the CDR3: TGTGCCACCAGCAGAGATAAGGGCTACGGCTACACCTTC.